Following are 32 T cell receptor beta chains from one sample sequenced in a study of T-cell memory formation after mild COVID-19. TCRdb re-analysed the 5' RACE reads in MiXCR, keeping a single row per CDR3 protein. The sample records 550,000 to 600,000 distinct CDR3 sequences, approximately 15% being singletons. The source material was PBMCs or a T cell subset sorted from them (not recorded which). The receptors originated from an adult woman who had mild COVID-19 (a few samples of this study predate the infection). Cell type and time point are not known.

A word on this clonotype: One end of the junction does not line up with germline, which may come from a read error. The chain is built from TRBV12-3 or TRBV12-4 and TRBJ2-1; D tentatively fits TRBD1 or TRBD2 (6 bases each). The CDR3 sequence is 15 residues long. CDR3 protein: CGSSFSGGFKNEQFF. CDR3 sequence (DNA): TGTGGCAGCAGTTTTTCCGGGGGCTTTAAGAATGAGCAGTTCTTC.

This clonotype was found a few times. The chain recombines TRBV20-1 with TRBJ1-5; D is unresolved. This CDR3 region has 15 residues. V lost 0 bases to trimming and J lost 5 bases, with 14 bases between them. CDR1 and CDR2 from the germline V gene are DFQATT and SNEGSKA (reference sequence). CDR3 sequence reads: CSARDSGYSHQPQHF. CDR3 bases: TGCAGTGCTAGAGATTCGGGGTACTCGCATCAGCCCCAGCATTTT.

In this sample, this clonotype turned up a few times. This sequence joins TRBV5-1 and TRBJ1-2; 8 bases are shared with TRBD1. V shed 4 bases and J 3 bases; nucleotides not matched to a gene: 8. The CDR3 is 15 residues long. CDR1 and CDR2 (germline): SGHRS, YFSETQ. CDR3 residues: CASSATGGTDYGYTF. In DNA form, the CDR3 reads TGCGCCAGCAGCGCCACAGGGGGGACGGACTATGGCTACACCTTC.

This chain uses TRBV29-1 with TRBJ1-6, with TRBD1 identical over 7 bases. With 6 bases clipped from V and 10 bases from J, the junction kept 9 bases outside the gene matches. The CDR3 length is 13 residues. Germline values: CDR1 SQVTM, CDR2 ANQGSEA. DNA of the CDR3: TGCAGCGTCCAGGACAGGAGAGAATCACCCCTCCACTTT. Translating it yields CSVQDRRESPLHF.

The table lists this clonotype with many counts. The chain uses TRBV20-1 and TRBJ2-1; a possible D gene is TRBD1 (6 bases). CDR1 and CDR2 (germline): DFQATT, SNEGSKA (reference sequence). V lost 5 bases, J lost 4 bases, and 18 bases lay in between. This CDR3 comprises 15 residues. In DNA, the CDR3 is TGCAGTGCTCGACCACTGAGTGGACAGTACAATGAGCAGTTCTTC. Protein: CSARPLSGQYNEQFF.

This clonotype has ten or more counts. The genes are TRBV12-3 or TRBV12-4 and TRBJ1-3; 8 bases map to TRBD1. V lost 10 bases to trimming and J lost 0 bases; unmatched junction nucleotides: 20. The CDR3 contains 19 residues. The chain's CDR3 is CATSRPHGTGSSSGNTIYF. As DNA, the CDR3 is TGTGCCACCTCGAGACCACACGGGACAGGATCCAGCTCTGGAAACACCATATATTTT.

This clonotype occurred a few times. The gene calls are TRBV4-1 and TRBJ2-7; weak D call: TRBD1 (6 bases). Germline V gene lookup returns CDR1 MGHRA and CDR2 YSYEKL. V shed 5 bases and J shed 4 bases, with 9 bases lying between them. This CDR3 is built from 12 residues. CDR3 sequence: CASSDTGYEQYF. The CDR3, as DNA: TGCGCCAGCAGCGATACAGGGTACGAGCAGTACTTC.

This clonotype has a handful of counts. The rearrangement uses TRBV19 and TRBJ1-5; TRBD1 might be the D (6 bases). The CDR3 contains 17 residues. V dropped 1 base and J dropped 4 bases, with 17 bases sitting between them. The germline V gene encodes CDR1 LNHDA and CDR2 SQIVND (reference sequence). CDR3: CASSIGFAGGWNQPQHF. The CDR3 region has the DNA TGTGCCAGTAGTATAGGATTTGCGGGGGGCTGGAATCAGCCCCAGCATTTT.

The table lists this clonotype with a few counts. V usage is TRBV12-3 or TRBV12-4 and J usage is TRBJ1-1; 9 positions match TRBD1. V was pared by 6 bases and J by 8 bases, with 10 bases of the junction left unmatched. The CDR3 spans 14 residues. CDR3 amino acids: CASRIQGAKGEAFF. CDR3 nucleotide sequence: TGTGCCAGCAGAATACAGGGGGCGAAAGGCGAAGCTTTCTTT.

The CDR3 region has the DNA TGTGCCAGCAGCAGGGGACATTCCGGCTCTGGAAACACCATATATTTT. Translated: CASSRGHSGSGNTIYF. The V gene is TRBV2, the J gene TRBJ1-3; TRBD1 is a possible D gene (6 bases). Trimming pared 6 bases from V and 0 bases from J, leaving 15 bases between. The CDR3 covers 16 residues. CDR1 is SNHLY and CDR2 is FYNNEI in the germline V gene.

This chain connects TRBV4-1 to TRBJ1-2, with TRBD1 as a possible D gene (5 bases). The CDR3 extends over 13 amino acids. Between the trimmed V and J ends, which lost 3 bases and 4 bases, there was a span of 9 bases. Per germline, CDR1 MGHRA and CDR2 YSYEKL. The CDR3 DNA sequence: TGCGCCAGCAGCCAGGGACCGCTCTATGGCTACACCTTC. Amino acid sequence: CASSQGPLYGYTF.

This clonotype was seen a handful of times. The chain links TRBV20-1 to TRBJ2-7, with no clear D. The CDR3 is 13 residues long. Germline V gives CDR1 DFQATT, CDR2 SNEGSKA (reference sequence). Trimming cost V 8 bases and J 3 bases, with 17 bases left between them. The CDR3 loop reads CSFTRADLYEQYF. The CDR3 region has the DNA TGCAGTTTCACCCGGGCCGACCTCTACGAGCAGTACTTC.

CDR3 DNA: TGTGCCAGCAGAACCGGGACAAATAGGGGCTACACCTTC. Encoded protein: CASRTGTNRGYTF. The J gene is TRBJ1-2, the V gene TRBV2; the D gene is possibly TRBD1 (6 bases). With 6 bases removed from V and 8 bases from J, the gap between germline ends came to 16 bases. Germline assignment: CDR1 SNHLY and CDR2 FYNNEI. This CDR3 spans 13 amino acids.

The chain employs TRBV7-3 and TRBJ2-1; TRBD2 matches at 8 bases. Germline-derived CDR1 and CDR2 are SGHTA and FQGTGA. Losses at the gene ends were 6 bases for V and 4 bases for J; bases not matched to a gene: 8. The CDR3 loop spans 15 amino acids. The CDR3 nucleotides are TGTGCCAGCAGGGCCGTGGCTAGCGGGTACAATGAGCAGTTCTTC. This gives the protein CASRAVASGYNEQFF.

The J gene is TRBJ2-7, the V gene TRBV11-2; D is unresolved. The V gene's germline CDR1 is SGHAT and CDR2 FQNNGV. This CDR3 comprises 16 residues. Trimming left V 1 base short and J 6 bases short, with 19 bases between. The CDR3, as DNA: TGTGCCAGCAGCTTAGTGGCTAGGTCCCTCCTGGGCGAGCAGTACTTC. It encodes CASSLVARSLLGEQYF.

This clonotype was seen only a few times. The chain joins TRBV5-6 to TRBJ2-6; 7 bases line up with TRBD1. The CDR3 extends over 17 amino acids. V was clipped by 4 bases and J by 1 base; unmatched bases: 8. The germline CDR1 and CDR2 sequences are SGHDT and YYEEEE. Here the CDR3 reads CASSRTGALSGANVLTF. In nucleotides, the CDR3 is TGTGCCAGCAGCCGTACAGGGGCACTTTCTGGGGCCAACGTCCTGACTTTC.

This rearrangement joins TRBV11-2 to TRBJ1-2; the D is unclear. Trimming stripped 2 bases from V and 4 bases from J, with 14 bases between. The CDR3 consists of 15 residues. CDR1 and CDR2 from the germline V gene are SGHAT and FQNNGV. Here the CDR3 DNA reads TGTGCCAGCAGCTTACGGCCAGGACTACCCTATGGCTACACCTTC. Protein product: CASSLRPGLPYGYTF.

This clonotype was picked up many times. This chain connects TRBV6-2 or TRBV6-3 to TRBJ2-7; D may be TRBD2 (5 bases). CDR3 length equals 15 residues. V lost 1 base and J 6 bases, leaving 16 bases between the germline ends. From germline, CDR1 is MNHEY and CDR2 SVGEGT. CDR3 DNA: TGTGCCAGCAGTTACTACGAGCTAGCACCTACCGAGCAGTACTTC. This translates into CASSYYELAPTEQYF.

The chain combines TRBV4-2 with TRBJ1-5, with D uncertain. CDR3 size: 15 residues. The V end was cut by 0 bases, the J end by 5 bases, with 11 bases between. Germline CDR1 is LGHNA and CDR2 is YNFKEQ. CDR3 region: CASSQESYGYQPQHF. DNA for the CDR3: TGTGCCAGCAGCCAAGAATCTTATGGGTATCAGCCCCAGCATTTT.

This clonotype has a handful of counts. V usage is TRBV7-2 and J usage is TRBJ2-2, with a weak D call TRBD1 (6 bases). The V gene lost 1 base and the J gene lost 5 bases, with 11 bases spanning the gap. Germline V lookup: CDR1 SGHTA, CDR2 FQGNSA. The CDR3 is 15 amino acids. In DNA, the CDR3 is TGTGCCAGCAGCTTAGTTTGGGACAAAACCGGGGAGCTGTTTTTT. It codes for CASSLVWDKTGELFF. Drawing the rest from reference TRBV7-2 and TRBJ2-2, the complete variable domain is GAGVSQSPSNKVTEKGKDVELRCDPISGHTALYWYRQSLGQGLEFLIYFQGNSAPDKSGLPSDRFSAERTGGSVSTLTIQRTQQEDSAVYLCASSLVWDKTGELFFGEGSRLTVL.

This chain uses TRBV6-1 with TRBJ1-1; 7 nucleotides align to TRBD1. Germline CDR1 is MNHNS and CDR2 is SASEGT. With 0 bases clipped from V and 5 bases from J, the junction kept 9 bases outside the gene matches. This CDR3 has 16 residues. In DNA, the CDR3 is TGTGCCAGCAGTGAAGCGCACGAGGGGGCAAGGACTGAAGCTTTCTTT. It is translated as CASSEAHEGARTEAFF.

This clonotype was seen at least ten times. The gene calls are TRBV19 and TRBJ1-2, with 7 bases lining up with TRBD1. V shed 3 bases, J shed 0 bases, and the junction held 10 bases outside the gene matches. CDR3 size: 17 residues. In germline, CDR1 is LNHDA, CDR2 SQIVND (reference sequence). The CDR3 loop reads CASSMRGTDAANYGYTF. CDR3 sequence (DNA): TGTGCCAGTAGTATGCGGGGGACAGACGCAGCTAACTATGGCTACACCTTC.

J is TRBJ2-6 and V is TRBV10-3, with D uncertain. Trimming cost V 3 bases and J 0 bases, with 3 bases left between them. Germline V gives CDR1 ENHRY, CDR2 SYGVKD. The CDR3 consists of 14 residues. The DNA of the CDR3 is TGTGCCATCAGTGAACGCTCTGGGGCCAACGTCCTGACTTTC. Residues: CAISERSGANVLTF.

There are a few counts of this clonotype. V is TRBV5-1 and J is TRBJ2-2; TRBD2 aligns across 7 bases. CDR3 size: 15 residues. J was trimmed by 4 bases and V by 4 bases; bases with no gene match: 7. The germline gives CDR1 SGHRS, CDR2 YFSETQ. Written as DNA, the CDR3 is TGCGCCAGCAGCGCGGACCGACTAGCCACCGGGGAGCTGTTTTTT. This sequence encodes CASSADRLATGELFF.

J is TRBJ1-1 and V is TRBV6-2 or TRBV6-3, with D uncertain. Germline V gene sequence: CDR1 MNHEY, CDR2 SVGEGT. V was clipped by 6 bases and J by 1 base, with 15 bases between them. This CDR3 region has 15 residues. CDR3 region: CASSFLTNRNTEAFF. The CDR3 DNA reads TGTGCCAGCAGCTTCCTCACAAACAGGAACACTGAAGCTTTCTTT.

This rearrangement joins TRBV28 to TRBJ2-4; the match to TRBD2 covers 7 bases. Germline V lookup: CDR1 MDHEN, CDR2 SYDVKM. J lost 9 bases, V lost 8 bases, and 4 bases had no gene match. CDR3 size: 11 residues. CDR3 coding DNA: TGTGCCAGCGCTTCGGGGGGCATTCAGTACTTC. Translated: CASASGGIQYF.

This clonotype came up a few times. The CDR3 region has the DNA TGCGCCAGCAGTGGCGCCGCGAACACCGGGGAGCTGTTTTTT. Amino acid sequence: CASSGAANTGELFF. The genes are TRBV5-1 and TRBJ2-2; D is ambiguous. The CDR3 spans 14 residues. Germline CDR1 is SGHRS and CDR2 is YFSETQ. The ends were cut back, 5 bases at V and 0 bases at J, with 8 bases in the middle.

The chain combines TRBV3-1 with TRBJ2-7; no firm D call. Germline V CDR1 and CDR2: LGHDT, YNNKEL (reference sequence). The CDR3 covers 15 residues. V lost 0 bases to trimming and J lost 3 bases, with 12 bases between them. CDR3 sequence: CASSQEERSLYEQYF. CDR3 nucleotides: TGTGCCAGCAGCCAAGAAGAGCGCAGCCTCTACGAGCAGTACTTC.

The chain joins TRBV3-1 to TRBJ1-2; D call uncertain. Between the trimmed V and J ends, which lost 2 bases and 5 bases, there was a span of 6 bases. The CDR3 covers 12 residues. From germline, CDR1 is LGHDT and CDR2 YNNKEL (reference sequence). The CDR3 here is CASSQLGYGYTF. The CDR3 coding sequence is TGTGCCAGCAGCCAACTGGGATATGGCTACACCTTC.

In its sample, this clonotype was seen many times. The chain combines TRBV5-1 with TRBJ2-1, with 10 nucleotides matching TRBD2. This CDR3 comprises 17 residues. After removal of 0 bases from V and 6 bases from J, the junction contained 9 bases not matched to a gene. Germline CDR1 and CDR2: SGHRS and YFSETQ. The CDR3 sequence is CASSLVGRLAGANEQFF. The CDR3 DNA follows: TGCGCCAGCAGCTTGGTGGGCCGGCTAGCGGGAGCCAATGAGCAGTTCTTC.

Ten or more counts support this clonotype. The chain combines TRBV20-1 with TRBJ2-1; D is unresolved. Per the germline V gene, CDR1 is DFQATT and CDR2 is SNEGSKA (reference sequence). The CDR3 contains 11 residues. Between the trimmed V and J ends, which lost 6 bases and 8 bases, there was a span of 11 bases. The CDR3 sequence: CSANKGHEQFF. The CDR3 DNA follows: TGCAGTGCAAATAAAGGACATGAGCAGTTCTTC.

V usage is TRBV6-6 and J usage is TRBJ2-7; 9 nucleotides line up with TRBD1. CDR1 and CDR2 (germline): MNHNY, SVGAGI (reference sequence). V trimming: 2 bases; J trimming: 1 base; junction bases outside the gene matches: 9. The CDR3 length is 17 residues. The CDR3 here is CASSYTPGTGKSYEQYF. In nucleotides, the CDR3 is TGTGCCAGCAGTTACACCCCTGGGACAGGGAAATCCTACGAGCAGTACTTC.